The subject of this entry is one TCR beta chain. Its antigen is not known. This specimen belongs to a study of T cells after yellow fever vaccination. Findings and caveats of the study: Just a small share of clonotypes turned up in the CD4 compartment as well as the CD8 compartment. The study re-detected most primary-vaccination clones after the booster (roughly 95% CD4, around 89% CD8).

The study made its TCR cDNA through 5'RACE template switching. That step introduced a universal primer site along with UMIs. One entry per CDR3 protein, called by TCRdb with MiXCR from the 5' RACE reads. The top ten clones hold about 2.5% of a sample with about 160,000 distinct CDR3 sequences, around 7.2% of them seen once. The CDR3 extends over 14 amino acids. The germline gives CDR1 SGHTA, CDR2 FQGNSA. V gave up 8 bases and J gave up 4 bases, with 17 bases separating them. The receptor was isolated from a man between 18 and 29 years old who received the YFV17D yellow fever vaccine. The V and J genes are TRBV7-2 and TRBJ2-5, with D possibly called TRBD1 or TRBD2 (6 bases each). The sample here was CD4+ T cells sorted from PBMCs, taken 4 to 5 days after the first yellow fever vaccination. CDR3 sequence: CASVEGGPPETQYF. CDR3 sequence (DNA): TGTGCCAGCGTAGAGGGGGGACCTCCAGAGACCCAGTACTTC.